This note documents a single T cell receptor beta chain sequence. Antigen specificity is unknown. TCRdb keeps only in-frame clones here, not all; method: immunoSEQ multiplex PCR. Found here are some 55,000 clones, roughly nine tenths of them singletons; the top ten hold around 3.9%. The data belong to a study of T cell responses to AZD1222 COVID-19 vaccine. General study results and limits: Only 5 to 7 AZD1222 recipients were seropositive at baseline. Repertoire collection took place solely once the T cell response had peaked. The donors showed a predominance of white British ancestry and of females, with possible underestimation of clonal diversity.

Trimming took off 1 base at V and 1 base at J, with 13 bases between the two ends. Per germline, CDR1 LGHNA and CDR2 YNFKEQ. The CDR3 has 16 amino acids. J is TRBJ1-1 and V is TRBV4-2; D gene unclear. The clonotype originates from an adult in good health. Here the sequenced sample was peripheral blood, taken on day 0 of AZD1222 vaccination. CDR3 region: CASSQASFGQNTEAFF. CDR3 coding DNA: TGTGCCAGCAGCCAAGCGTCATTCGGGCAGAACACTGAAGCTTTCTTT.